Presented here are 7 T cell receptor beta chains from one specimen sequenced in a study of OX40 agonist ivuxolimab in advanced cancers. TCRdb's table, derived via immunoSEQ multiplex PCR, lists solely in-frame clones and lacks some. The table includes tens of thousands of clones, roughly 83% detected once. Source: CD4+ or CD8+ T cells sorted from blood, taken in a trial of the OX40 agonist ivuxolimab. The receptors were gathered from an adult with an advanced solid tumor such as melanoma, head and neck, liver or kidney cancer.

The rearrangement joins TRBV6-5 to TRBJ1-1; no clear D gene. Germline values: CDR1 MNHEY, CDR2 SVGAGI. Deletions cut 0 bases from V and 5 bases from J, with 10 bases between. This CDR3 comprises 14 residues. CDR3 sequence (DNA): TGTGCCAGCAGTTACTCTTTAGTCGAAACTGAAGCTTTCTTT. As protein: CASSYSLVETEAFF.

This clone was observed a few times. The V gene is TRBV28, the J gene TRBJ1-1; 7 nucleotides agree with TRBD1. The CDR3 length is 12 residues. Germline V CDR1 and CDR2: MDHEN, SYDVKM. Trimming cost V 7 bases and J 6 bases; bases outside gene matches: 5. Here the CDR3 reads CASKTGRAEAFF. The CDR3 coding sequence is TGTGCCAGCAAGACAGGGAGGGCTGAAGCTTTCTTT.

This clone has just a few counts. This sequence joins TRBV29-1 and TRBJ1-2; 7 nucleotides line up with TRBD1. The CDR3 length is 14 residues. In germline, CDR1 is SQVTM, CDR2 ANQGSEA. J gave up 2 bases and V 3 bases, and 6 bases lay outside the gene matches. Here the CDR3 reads CSVEGQLTNYGYTF. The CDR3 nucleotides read TGCAGCGTTGAGGGACAGCTTACAAACTATGGCTACACCTTC.

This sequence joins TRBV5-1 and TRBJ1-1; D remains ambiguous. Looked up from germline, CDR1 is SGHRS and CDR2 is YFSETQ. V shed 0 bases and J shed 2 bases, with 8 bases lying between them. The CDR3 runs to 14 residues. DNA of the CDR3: TGCGCCAGCAGCTTGGGGGGTAGAAACACTGAAGCTTTCTTT. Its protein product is CASSLGGRNTEAFF.

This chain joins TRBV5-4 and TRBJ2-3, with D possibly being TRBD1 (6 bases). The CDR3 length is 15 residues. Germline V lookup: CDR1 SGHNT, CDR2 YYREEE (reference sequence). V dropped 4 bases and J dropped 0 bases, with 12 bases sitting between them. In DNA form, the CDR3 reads TGTGCCAGCAGCCCGAGACAGGCTAGCACAGATACGCAGTATTTT. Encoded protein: CASSPRQASTDTQYF.

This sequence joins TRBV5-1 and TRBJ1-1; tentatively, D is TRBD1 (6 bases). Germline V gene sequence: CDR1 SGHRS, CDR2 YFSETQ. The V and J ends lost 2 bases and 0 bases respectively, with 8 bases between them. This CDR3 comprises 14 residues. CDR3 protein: CASSLQGMNTEAFF. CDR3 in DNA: TGCGCCAGCAGCTTACAGGGAATGAACACTGAAGCTTTCTTT.

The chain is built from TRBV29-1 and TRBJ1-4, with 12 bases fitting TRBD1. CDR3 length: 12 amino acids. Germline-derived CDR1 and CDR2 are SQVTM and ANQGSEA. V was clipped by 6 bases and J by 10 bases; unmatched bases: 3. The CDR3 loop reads CSVGQGAGKLFF. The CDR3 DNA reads TGCAGCGTGGGACAGGGGGCCGGAAAACTGTTTTTT.